This passage covers 9 T cell receptor beta chains from one sample sequenced in a study of T-cell reconstitution after alpha-beta-depleted transplantation in children. Researchers prepared the TCRbeta library using unique molecular identifiers, the study reports. One entry per CDR3 protein results from TCRdb running MiXCR on the PCR reads. The sample contains 700,000 to 950,000 distinct CDR3 sequences, under 20% of which appear only once. Sequences were derived from PBMCs, mostly from graft donor cells, sampled 360 days after TCRalphabeta/CD19-depleted stem cell transplant. All receptors come from a male patient between 5 and 17 years old who had a stem cell transplant for acute lymphoblastic leukemia, so the T cells may come from the graft donor.

The chain has TRBV5-1 and TRBJ1-4; D remains unclear. V was shortened by 0 bases and J by 4 bases, with 10 bases between the two germline ends. The CDR3 has 15 residues. Germline loops: CDR1 SGHRS, CDR2 YFSETQ. CDR3 sequence: CASSLGGPGNEKLFF. In DNA form, the CDR3 reads TGCGCCAGCAGCTTGGGCGGTCCTGGTAATGAAAAACTGTTTTTT.

In its sample, this clonotype was seen a few times. This rearrangement joins TRBV2 to TRBJ2-2; TRBD2 might be the D (5 bases). Trimming pared 1 base from V and 2 bases from J, leaving 8 bases between. Germline V gene lookup returns CDR1 SNHLY and CDR2 FYNNEI. The CDR3 covers 15 residues. This CDR3 is CASSEGRLNTGELFF. The DNA of the CDR3 is TGTGCCAGCAGTGAAGGCAGACTAAACACCGGGGAGCTGTTTTTT.

This clonotype was counted only a few times. V usage is TRBV12-3 or TRBV12-4 and J usage is TRBJ1-2; weak D call: TRBD1 (5 bases). This CDR3 contains 14 residues. Deletions cut 5 bases from V and 8 bases from J, with 18 bases between. The CDR3 DNA sequence: TGTGCCAGCAGTCAGAGTGGGACCCGGAGGGGCTACACCTTC. Amino acid sequence: CASSQSGTRRGYTF.

This clonotype showed up many times. The rearrangement joins TRBV29-1 to TRBJ2-7, with 7 bases matching TRBD2. The CDR3 spans 13 residues. Germline trimming cut 4 bases from V and 2 bases from J; bases unmatched to any gene: 5. Germline values: CDR1 SQVTM, CDR2 ANQGSEA. The CDR3 spells CSVGGLVPYEQYF. In DNA, the CDR3 is TGCAGCGTTGGTGGACTAGTTCCCTACGAGCAGTACTTC.

The chain is built from TRBV20-1 and TRBJ1-1; a weak D match, TRBD1 (6 bases). The CDR3 runs 15 residues. Looked up from germline, CDR1 is DFQATT and CDR2 is SNEGSKA (reference sequence). Trimming left V 6 bases short and J 1 base short, with 18 bases between. The CDR3 DNA follows: TGCAGTGCCCGTCCCGCAGGGGACTGGAACACTGAAGCTTTCTTT. Its translation: CSARPAGDWNTEAFF.

This chain links TRBV12-3 or TRBV12-4 with TRBJ1-2, with unresolved D. V was pared by 0 bases and J by 5 bases, with 7 bases between. This CDR3 spans 13 amino acids. CDR3 DNA: TGTGCCAGCAGTTTAGCAGTGTTTTATGGCTACACCTTC. It yields the protein CASSLAVFYGYTF.

In this sample, this clonotype turned up a few times. This sequence joins TRBV5-1 and TRBJ2-7; 11 bases fit TRBD2. V lost 1 base, J lost 6 bases, and 6 bases stayed unmatched. The CDR3 loop spans 15 amino acids. Germline CDR1 and CDR2: SGHRS and YFSETQ. The CDR3 DNA follows: TGCGCCAGCAGCTTGATACTAGCGGGAGCCGGCGAGCAGTACTTC. Translation gives CASSLILAGAGEQYF.

The V gene is TRBV25-1, the J gene TRBJ2-4; weak D call: TRBD2 (8 bases). V lost 0 bases and J 0 bases, leaving 18 bases between the germline ends. The germline V gene encodes CDR1 MGHDK and CDR2 SYGVNS. The CDR3 is 19 amino acids. Here the CDR3 DNA reads TGTGCCAGCAGTGAATATCCGCCGGGGGGGGACAGAGCCAAAAACATTCAGTACTTC. It specifies CASSEYPPGGDRAKNIQYF.

This clonotype was counted a few times. The genes are TRBV20-1 and TRBJ1-2; TRBD1 matches at 8 bases. The CDR3 has 13 residues. The germline CDR1 and CDR2 sequences are DFQATT and SNEGSKA (reference sequence). Unmatched junction bases numbered 4, after V lost 4 bases and J lost 3 bases. In DNA form, the CDR3 reads TGCAGTGCTACCCGGACAGGGTACTATGGCTACACCTTC. This translates into CSATRTGYYGYTF.